The 2 T cell receptor beta chains below come from one sample, sequenced in a study of blood T cells in healthy people across ages. Primers used in a second PCR of roughly 7 to 12 cycles were a sample-barcoded 5' primer and a J-beta primer mix. TCRdb reprocessed the 5' RACE reads via MiXCR and lists one record per CDR3 protein. This repertoire shows hundreds of thousands of distinct CDR3 sequences, under 25% found once; its top ten account for around 3.4%. Sequencing was carried out using blood. These receptor sequences come from a man in his 70s in good health.

The chain uses TRBV20-1 and TRBJ2-3; 7 bases map to TRBD2. Germline loops: CDR1 DFQATT, CDR2 SNEGSKA (reference sequence). V shed 3 bases, J shed 2 bases, and the junction held 8 bases outside the gene matches. The CDR3 length is 15 residues. The CDR3 sequence is CSASPGTTHTDTQYF. CDR3 coding DNA: TGCAGTGCTAGTCCAGGGACTACCCACACAGATACGCAGTATTTT.

In the case of this clonotype: The junction differs from germline at one of its ends, possibly a read error. V is TRBV20-1 and J is TRBJ2-1; TRBD2 matches at 13 bases. CDR1 DFQATT and CDR2 SNEGSKA come from the germline V gene (reference sequence). The CDR3 runs 21 residues. The CDR3 coding sequence is TGCAGTGCCAGAGATCGGGGGGGACTAGCGGGAACCCAGGGCTCCTACAATGAGCAGTTCTTC. This codes for CSARDRGGLAGTQGSYNEQFF.